This T cell receptor (beta chain) was obtained from a study of cytomegalovirus exposure and HLA in healthy donors. For this clone: Its antigen is still unknown.

Study outcomes and limitations: In a later analysis, most CMV-associated TCR beta chains appeared HLA-restricted. Among immune exposure information, only CMV serostatus was available. A later analysis found common viral pathogens apparently linked to several of the most significant clusters.

Germline-derived CDR1 and CDR2 are KGHSH and LQKENI. The CDR3 runs 17 residues. Trimming cost V 3 bases and J 4 bases; bases outside gene matches: 15. PCR used 60 Vbeta primers and 13 Jbeta primers. Libraries were prepared by immunoSEQ multiplex PCR; TCRdb keeps only in-frame clonotypes and omits some of them. The sample consists of about 160,000 clones, approximately 81% of them appearing once. This chain uses TRBV18 with TRBJ2-7, with 7 nucleotides matching TRBD1. The sample comprised PBMCs. This clonotype originated in a woman in her 30s in good health and CMV-seropositive. DNA for the CDR3: TGTGCCAGCTCACCGGGTACAGGGGCTTTAGTGAGGTACGAGCAGTACTTC. As protein: CASSPGTGALVRYEQYF.